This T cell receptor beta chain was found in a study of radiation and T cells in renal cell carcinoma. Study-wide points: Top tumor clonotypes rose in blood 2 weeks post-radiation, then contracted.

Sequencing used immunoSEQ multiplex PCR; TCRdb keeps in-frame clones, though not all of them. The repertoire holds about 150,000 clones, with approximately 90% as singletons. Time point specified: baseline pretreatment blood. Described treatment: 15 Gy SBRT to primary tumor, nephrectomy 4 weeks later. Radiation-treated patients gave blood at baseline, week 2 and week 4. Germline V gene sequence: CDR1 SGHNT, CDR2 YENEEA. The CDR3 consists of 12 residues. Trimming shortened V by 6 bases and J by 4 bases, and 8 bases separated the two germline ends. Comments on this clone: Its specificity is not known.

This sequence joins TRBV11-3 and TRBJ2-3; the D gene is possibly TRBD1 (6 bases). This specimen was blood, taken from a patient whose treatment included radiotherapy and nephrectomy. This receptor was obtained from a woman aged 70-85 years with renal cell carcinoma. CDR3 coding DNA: TGTGCCAGCAGTCCAGGGGCAGATACGCAGTATTTT. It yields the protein CASSPGADTQYF.